The 10 T cell receptor beta chains below were found in one sample sequenced in a study of blood T cell repertoires in COVID-19. Libraries were prepared by immunoSEQ multiplex PCR; TCRdb keeps only in-frame clonotypes and omits some of them. The table shows about 120,000 clones, with over 65% occurring only once. Input material: peripheral blood. Receptors were obtained from a woman older than 75 with acute or convalescent COVID-19.

The sample holds a few counts of this clone. The V and J genes are TRBV7-3 and TRBJ2-1, with 10 bases identical to TRBD2. With V trimmed by 5 bases and J by 12 bases, 7 bases remained unmatched. The length of the CDR3 is 13 residues. The germline gives CDR1 SGHTA, CDR2 FQGTGA. The CDR3 coding sequence is TGTGCCAGCAGCATGGACTTAGCGGGGGGGCAGTTCTTC. Amino acid sequence: CASSMDLAGGQFF.

V is TRBV7-9 and J is TRBJ2-3; 11 bases align to TRBD2. This CDR3 is 16 amino acids long. V lost 3 bases, J lost 1 base, and 3 bases stayed unmatched. Germline CDR1 and CDR2: SEHNR and FQNEAQ (reference sequence). CDR3 in DNA: TGTGCCAGCAGCTTTGAACTAGCGGGGGGCACAGATACGCAGTATTTT. Translated: CASSFELAGGTDTQYF.

This clone was observed a single time. The rearrangement uses TRBV5-5 and TRBJ2-7; D perhaps matches TRBD2 (5 bases). The V and J ends lost 1 base and 0 bases respectively, with 14 bases between them. The CDR3 covers 16 residues. Per the germline V gene, CDR1 is SGHKS and CDR2 is YYEKEE (reference sequence). The CDR3 DNA reads TGTGCCAGCAGCTTGACGGGCGGGTGGAACTCCTACGAGCAGTACTTC. Protein: CASSLTGGWNSYEQYF.

The chain is built from TRBV7-8 and TRBJ2-3; 7 nucleotides agree with TRBD2. The V gene end was trimmed by 2 bases and the J gene end by 0 bases; junction bases not matched to a gene: 5. Looked up from germline, CDR1 is SGHVS and CDR2 is FQNEAQ. The CDR3 runs 16 residues. The CDR3: CASSLMPAGSTDTQYF. In DNA form, the CDR3 reads TGTGCCAGCAGCTTAATGCCAGCGGGAAGCACAGATACGCAGTATTTT.

This clone was seen a single time. V and J are TRBV1 and TRBJ2-3; the D segment call TRBD2 is taken from the table without a DNA check. TRBV1 is classified as a pseudogene. The CDR3 consists of 18 residues. The CDR3 protein is CTSSQDGFGASGTDTQYF. CDR3 nucleotide sequence: TGCACCAGCAGCCAAGATGGGTTTGGGGCTAGCGGCACAGATACGCAGTATTTT.

This clone turned up a few times. This chain links TRBV2 with TRBJ1-5; a possible D gene is TRBD1 (5 bases). Germline lookup yields CDR1 SNHLY and CDR2 FYNNEI. V gave up 6 bases and J gave up 8 bases, with 11 bases separating them. This CDR3 is 12 amino acids long. The CDR3 DNA reads as TGTGCCAGCAGGCAGGGAATTGAGCCCCAGCATTTT. It translates to CASRQGIEPQHF.

This clone was counted between two and nine times. The rearrangement links TRBV9 to TRBJ2-3; D not resolved. The CDR3 sequence is 13 residues long. The V end was cut by 0 bases, the J end by 6 bases, with 8 bases between. CDR1 is SGDLS and CDR2 is YYNGEE in the germline V gene. The CDR3 DNA reads TGTGCCAGCAGCGTAGAATTGGCCGATACGCAGTATTTT. It yields the protein CASSVELADTQYF.

The chain employs TRBV19 and TRBJ1-4, with no clear D. The germline CDR1 and CDR2 sequences are LNHDA and SQIVND (reference sequence). The V end lost 7 bases, the J end lost 3 bases, and 12 bases lay between the germline ends. This CDR3 has 14 residues. CDR3 in DNA: TGTGCCAGTAATCGGCGGCAGCCTAATGAAAAACTGTTTTTT. This sequence encodes CASNRRQPNEKLFF.

V is TRBV28 and J is TRBJ2-1; 13 bases fit TRBD2. From germline, CDR1 is MDHEN and CDR2 SYDVKM. J gave up 2 bases and V 4 bases, and 2 bases lay outside the gene matches. The CDR3 sequence is 16 residues long. This chain's CDR3 is CASSSLAGGTYNEQFF. CDR3 sequence (DNA): TGTGCCAGCAGTTCACTAGCGGGAGGGACCTACAATGAGCAGTTCTTC.

The chain joins TRBV7-8 to TRBJ2-7; 12 bases agree with TRBD1. The J segment lost 5 bases and the V segment lost 5 bases, leaving 4 bases of the junction unmatched. Germline CDR1 is SGHVS and CDR2 is FQNEAQ. CDR3 size: 14 residues. CDR3 sequence: CASSRGQGADEQYF. Here the CDR3 DNA reads TGTGCCAGCAGCCGGGGACAGGGGGCGGACGAGCAGTACTTC.